This TCR beta chain comes out of a study of cytomegalovirus exposure and HLA in healthy donors (dated by TCRdb to about 2017). Looking at the study overall: In an earlier analysis of about 560 of the donors, approximately 260 Gb of sequence data and 117 million unique TCR beta sequences from about 190 million T cells were reported. An early release that covered about 640 HLA-typed donors contained approximately 300 gigabases of sequencing data and 75 million to 100 million unique TCR sequences. Of the 300 to 400 genotyped donors, about 80% fell in the genetic ancestry cluster associated with self-reported Caucasian donors. The study aimed to test whether cataloging public T cell receptors could reveal signatures of past pathogen exposure. Using immunosequencing, the study profiled T cell repertoires from 640 or so subjects and related those repertoires to cytomegalovirus serostatus. Besides the first cohort of around 670 subjects, a separate validation cohort made up of 120 or so different subjects was used. To predict cytomegalovirus infection status, the study combined high-throughput TCR immunosequencing, statistical association of individual TCRs with disease status, and machine learning. A later analysis re-examined previously published TCR beta repertoires from 600 to 700 donors and added high-resolution HLA genotyping to investigate patterns of TCR occurrence. Rather than drawing on any new phenotypic data, the later analysis identified candidate immune exposures from TCR beta sequences and the way those sequences occurred across donors. In an earlier analysis of 587 of the donors, high-throughput TCR beta sequencing was used to judge whether each TCR beta V gene segment behaved as functional or pseudogenic. Donor age, sex, ethnicity and CMV serostatus were collected together with the repertoire data. In a later genetic analysis, genome-wide SNP genotypes for about three fifths of the 666 donors were used, and that subset was treated as a discovery cohort. Every repertoire in the discovery cohort had been generated on one and the same sequencing platform. HLA typing included class I and class II loci at four-digit resolution. The number of typed donors differed by locus: about 620-640 for A, B, C, DRB1 and DQB1; approximately 530 for DQA1; 606 for DPA1; and roughly 490 for DPB1. A handful of DR-DQ haplotypes were handled as single units for association and clustering because linkage in the cohort was strong. On average, approximately 250,000 unique TCR beta nucleotide sequences were sequenced per donor among 350 to 400 genotyped donors of the cohort, with 15% to 20% of those sequences being non-productive.

V is pruned by 6 bases and J by 5 bases, leaving 14 bases of the junction without a gene match. Measured from the cysteine to the phenylalanine, the CDR3 is 17 residues long. Here the CDR3 DNA is all that survives: 51 bases in frame from base 1. For CDR1 and CDR2, the germline V gene lists SNHLY and FYNNEI. Worth noting for this clone: Its recognized antigen is unknown. Within one base of it there is no much larger clone, and no base qualities were kept.

The cohort was made up of hundreds of healthy bone marrow donors. Cohort members were all nominally healthy when sampled, although unrecorded immune exposures were likely present. The donor was CMV seronegative and belonged to the group of 350 to 400 seronegative cohort members. A peripheral blood sample was collected from each donor, and TCR beta sequencing was performed on peripheral blood mononuclear cells. The Qiagen DNeasy Blood Extraction Kit was used to extract genomic DNA from the blood cell samples. The library came from the immunoSEQ multiplex PCR assay. For the multiplex PCR, a mixture combining 60 forward primers for TCR Vbeta segments and 13 reverse primers for TCR Jbeta segments was used. The CDR3 region of rearranged TCR beta genes was amplified from genomic DNA with a multiplex PCR assay. The Illumina HiSeq System was used to sequence the amplified TCR beta libraries as 87-base-pair reads. The study's own analysis went as follows. Across the 700 or so repertoires, a later analysis counted approximately 83 million unique TCR beta chains, roughly 11 million of which were shared by at least two donors. Raw reads were error-corrected and collapsed into unique sequences by a nearest-neighbor algorithm in which closely related sequences were merged to remove PCR and sequencing errors. To assign V, D and J gene segments, CDR3 sequences were aligned to IMGT reference sequences. Each retained sequence needed at least a six-nucleotide match to both a V gene segment and a J gene segment. A rearrangement counted as productive if the CDR3 had no stop codons and remained in frame with V and J, and every other rearrangement counted as non-productive. CDR3 was defined according to IMGT convention as the region running from the second conserved V-encoded cysteine to the conserved J-encoded phenylalanine. The earlier analysis of a few hundred of the donors excluded any sequence lacking an unambiguous match to a single V gene segment. In an earlier analysis of about 590 of the donors, a V segment was called functional when productive rearrangements were above 56.7%, and segregating when the standard deviation between donors exceeded 5%. A statistical classification framework was developed to diagnose cytomegalovirus status using the catalog of TCR beta chain sequences. In a later analysis, V and J genes were assigned by comparing TCR nucleotide sequences against IMGT/GENE-DB human TR gene sequences. In a later analysis, CDR3 sequences and most-parsimonious VDJ recombination scenarios were assigned using the TCRdist pipeline. In a later analysis, each TCR beta chain was defined by its CDR3 amino acid sequence together with its V-gene family, and reads lacking a unique V-gene family were excluded. To address suspected cross-contamination and a sequencing artifact, a later analysis removed around 600 highly shared, low-generation-probability nucleotide sequences. In a later analysis, a clonal expansion index for each public chain was calculated from normalized within-repertoire ranks of inferred template counts. A later analysis computed generation probabilities with a VDJ recombination model fitted to out-of-frame rearrangements, and checked the results against IGoR. In a later analysis, TCR-TCR, TCR-HLA and TCR-CMV co-occurrence was scored with hypergeometric tests, and a repertoire-size bias correction was applied to TCR pairs. A later analysis estimated false discovery rates by permuting HLA or CMV assignments 20 times. A later analysis grouped co-occurring TCRs with DBSCAN, adding TCRdist sequence similarity when clustering within HLA-allele-positive subsets. Repertoires with fewer than 30,000 or more than 120,000 public chains, plus five repertoires with anomalous nucleotide sharing, were excluded from co-occurrence clustering. What TCRdb holds here is the immuneACCESS table cut down to in-frame rearrangements. Part of the clones is not present; checked against another copy, under half of the missing clones reflect an unresolved V gene, and the others are unexplained. V, J and clone size derive from that table, while D and trimming were established from the DNA sequence. The sample table shows roughly 71,000 clones, and over 50% are seen once. The leading ten clones occupy approximately 2.6% of the sample.

The research as a whole found: A later analysis found that most CMV-associated TCR beta chains appeared HLA-restricted, with HLA associations seemingly driven largely by CMV exposure. Across donors, most TCR sequences were observed very rarely, whereas some public TCRs were present in many individuals. Cytomegalovirus status was reported to be diagnosed by the classifier with high specificity and sensitivity in both the original and validation cohorts. It was suggested by the authors that the approach could potentially be generalized to other disease states and immunological phenotypes. Strong co-occurrence of HLA alleles, especially DR and DQ, made assigning TCR associations to individual alleles difficult. In a later analysis, several top co-occurrence clusters were reported to appear linked to parvovirus B19, influenza, CMV and Epstein-Barr virus. A cluster of highly shared sequence variants was judged likely to represent a technical artifact of the sequencing pipeline. Because the 87-base-pair reads could not distinguish some IMGT-functional V segments, including TRBV6-2 and TRBV6-3, those segments were excluded. Correlated functional status among segregating V segments might be attributable to linkage disequilibrium, but an unknown experimental factor could not be ruled out. V-gene and J-gene trimming of TCR beta chains was associated with a missense DCLRE1C variant in a later genetic analysis, and the association was replicated in an independent cohort. In a later analysis, HLA-associated TCR beta chains showed more clonal expansion and lower generation probabilities than non-associated chains that were equally common. Three of the identified cytomegalovirus-associated TCR beta chains were confirmed in vitro to be specific for cytomegalovirus antigens. In a later analysis, TCR association rates were found to vary across HLA loci, with the most associated TCRs seen for DRB1 alleles and the fewest for HLA-C alleles. Because counts were too low, roughly 18 rarely observed V segments, including chromosome 9 orphons, were left out of the earlier analysis of a few hundred of the donors. A further reported finding was that TCR beta sequences accurately predicted the HLA-A and HLA-B alleles for most subjects in the first cohort. In the study, some 180 TCR beta chains were listed as associated with cytomegalovirus. Because some donors lacked HLA typing at each locus, the association tests relied only on the typed subset. This cohort had only TCR beta chains sequenced, and the lack of alpha or paired-chain data limited which features could be detected. In an earlier analysis of approximately 600 of the donors, most TCR beta V segments were observed in productive rearrangements about 87% or about 30% of the time, broadly matching IMGT annotations. Presence/absence analyses assumed roughly uniform sequencing depth across donors, an assumption that may not hold. In a later genetic analysis, fewer N-insertions in productive TCRs were reported among donors in an Asian-associated ancestry cluster than the roughly 640-donor mean. Immune exposure information for the cohort was limited to CMV serostatus. Specific HLA alleles were associated with 16,951 TCR beta sequences at a false discovery rate of 0.05 in a later analysis.

The chain is assembled from TRBV2 and TRBJ2-5, with 11 bases aligning to TRBD2. This TCR derives from a man aged 25-45 years in good health and CMV-seronegative. Material: PBMCs. The CDR3 is CASSPRPIAGGRETQYF. The DNA reads as follows: TGTGCCAGCAGCCCACGGCCAATAGCGGGGGGGCGGGAGACCCAGTACTTC.